The rows below give T cell receptor beta chains drawn from one sample of a study of response to subunit inactivated influenza vaccine. Via MiXCR, TCRdb re-called the RT-PCR reads, giving one row per CDR3 protein. The data show around 580,000 distinct CDR3 sequences, around 11% seen once. The sequenced sample was PBMCs from blood, obtained on the day of vaccination. Receptors were obtained from a man aged 45-60 years who received an inactivated influenza vaccine. The CDR3 runs from the conserved cysteine through the conserved F or W. The order of the fields is D gene, V gene, CDR3 length, J gene, clone size, CDR3 protein, CDR3 DNA. D genes are given only for firm matches. Clone size is not always given. Where it is, it says once, few, many or a class for expanded clones.

-	TRBV12-3/TRBV12-4	15	TRBJ1-4	-	CASTLGGWESEKLFF	TGTGCCAGCACCTTGGGGGGCTGGGAGAGTGAAAAACTGTTTTTT
-	TRBV4-3	16	TRBJ2-1	few	CASSQDWRGVDNEQFF	TGCGCCAGCAGCCAAGATTGGCGCGGGGTAGACAATGAGCAGTTCTTC
-	TRBV4-2	15	TRBJ2-1	few	CASSQSLTGHNEQFF	TGTGCCAGCAGCCAAAGCTTAACGGGGCACAATGAGCAGTTCTTC
-	TRBV18	17	TRBJ1-3	few	CASSPPNQPMSGNTIYF	TGTGCCAGCTCACCACCGAACCAACCCATGTCTGGAAACACCATATATTTT
-	TRBV3-1	12	TRBJ1-1	-	CASSQRNTEAFF	TGTGCCAGCAGCCAAAGGAACACTGAAGCTTTCTTT
TRBD2	TRBV3-1	16	TRBJ2-3	few	CASSQPLAGGLDTQYF	TGTGCCAGCAGCCAGCCACTAGCGGGAGGATTGGATACGCAGTATTTT
-	TRBV4-3	15	TRBJ1-1	-	CASSQILQWGSEAFF	TGCGCCAGCAGCCAAATCCTCCAATGGGGCAGTGAAGCTTTCTTT
-	TRBV5-1	14	TRBJ2-3	-	CASSLPGSTDTQYF	TGCGCCAGCAGCTTACCGGGGAGCACAGATACGCAGTATTTT
-	TRBV21-1	12	TRBJ2-1	few	CASSTRRGEQFF	TGTGCCAGCAGCACTCGGCGGGGTGAGCAGTTCTTC
-	TRBV12-3/TRBV12-4	15	TRBJ2-2	-	CASSEGLMNTGELFF	TGTGCCAGCAGTGAGGGACTGATGAACACCGGGGAGCTGTTTTTT
TRBD2	TRBV29-1	14	TRBJ2-5	-	CSAGGGAAQETQYF	TGCAGCGCGGGGGGGGGGGCGGCGCAAGAGACCCAGTACTTC
TRBD2	TRBV7-2	17	TRBJ2-1	many	CASGPGLAGVGGNEQFF	TGTGCCAGCGGACCGGGACTAGCGGGAGTCGGAGGCAATGAGCAGTTCTTC
TRBD1	TRBV7-8	13	TRBJ1-2	few	CASSPTGGGGYTF	TGTGCCAGCAGCCCTACAGGGGGCGGAGGCTACACCTTC